One TCR beta chain is described in this entry. This clonotype came up a few times. Which antigen it targets is not known. No much larger clonotype is one base removed from it; base qualities were not supplied. Donors were 39 systemically healthy Caucasian individuals from Russia aged roughly 6 to 90 years. Each donor gave 8 to 10 milliliters of peripheral blood, collected into EDTA-treated Vacutainer tubes. Ficoll-Paque density-gradient centrifugation was used to isolate PBMCs, with at least 6.5 million per sample. Total RNA was extracted from PBMCs with Trizol reagent, with at least 5.5 micrograms obtained per sample. For every donor, flow cytometry on a PBMC aliquot measured the percentage of naive CD45RAhigh/CD27high T cells. Library creation used 5' RACE. Instrument on record: Illumina HiSeq 2500. The second PCR ran for about 6 to 11 cycles and used a J-beta primer mix along with a sample-barcoded 5' primer. A template-switch 5' adaptor carrying 12 random nucleotides introduced a unique molecular identifier onto each TCR beta cDNA molecule. At least 2.5 million CDR3-containing paired-end reads were obtained from each sample. The Mint cDNA synthesis kit, primed by a TRBC-specific oligonucleotide, was used to synthesize first-strand cDNA from all RNA. All cDNA was treated with uracil-DNA glycosylase and then went through a first 18-cycle PCR with the universal primers M1SS and BC2_uni_R. The published analysis was carried out like this. For normalization, 1 million high-quality reads were randomly selected from each sample, with every read carrying a distinct molecular identifier. Reads with shared molecular identifiers were discarded instead of being binned into consensus sequences. MiTCR, run with a Q25 quality threshold and the strictest error-elimination algorithm, handled CDR3 identification, clonotype clustering and error correction. A nonparametric unseen species model with Euler transformation was used to estimate lower-bound total TCR beta diversity. Through fastp at Q25 and MiXCR, TCRdb rebuilt clones from the public reads, retaining in-frame beta chains. Identical CDR3 protein sequences are pooled into one entry, listed with their most common genes and DNA. The V and J calls shown here were made by TCRdb, not taken from the authors' results. The sample includes some 710,000 distinct CDR3 sequences, with 22% observed a single time. In total, the top ten clones hold around 21% of the sample.

This sample was taken from a study of blood T cells in healthy people across ages (dated by TCRdb to 2015 to 2017). Background on the whole study: Template switching captured roughly one uniquely barcoded TCR beta cDNA molecule per two T cells in model experiments. The donors were divided into four age groups: young (average around 15 years), middle-aged (approximately 39), aged (approximately 62) and long-lived (roughly 82). Using deep sequencing normalized with unique cDNA molecular identifiers, the study measured how TCR beta repertoire diversity changes with age. The study analyzed two additional independent replicas of 1 million unique cDNA reads from the same blood draw for two donors, one aged 18 to 29 and one aged 80 or older. To avoid experimental bias, donors of different ages were distributed randomly across sequencing lanes.

On the study overall, not on this receptor specifically: The long-lived group showed more naive CD4+ T cells, fewer expanded clones and increased TCR diversity than the aged group, suggesting age selection. Observed TCR beta diversity per million T cells fell roughly linearly with age, and a significant reduction was already apparent by age about 38. A strong correlation was found between observed TCR beta diversity and the percentage of naive T cells measured by flow cytometry. Because profiling used bulk unsorted PBMCs, naive and antigen-experienced compartments could not be compared conclusively. Because the CMV infection status of the donors was unknown, age-related changes in expanded clonotypes may potentially have been confounded. Total diversity estimates from one million sequenced T cells were considered lower bounds and underestimates.

At the junction V is shortened by 4 bases and J by 3 bases, with 16 bases in between. Including cysteine and phenylalanine, the CDR3 has 15 amino acids. The retained sequence is limited to the CDR3, 45 bases, with the frame set at the first base. From a lookup of the germline V gene, CDR1 and CDR2 are SGDLS and YYNGEE. Material for sequencing was blood. This chain is built from TRBV9 and TRBJ2-5; the D gene is perhaps TRBD1 or TRBD2, as each covers 6 bases. The sequence was collected from a man between 65 and 80 years old in good health. The DNA reads as follows: TGTGCCAGCAGCCCCAGGTTGGGGGGCGAAGAGACCCAGTACTTC. It codes for CASSPRLGGEETQYF. The CDR3, completed at both ends by the reference TRBV9 and TRBJ2-5 genes, gives the full variable domain DSGVTQTPKHLITATGQRVTLRCSPRSGDLSVYWYQQSLDQGLQFLIQYYNGEERAKGNILERFSAQQFPDLHSELNLSSLELGDSALYFCASSPRLGGEETQYFGPGTRLLVL.